This T cell receptor (beta chain) is drawn from a study of blood T cells in healthy people across ages (dated by TCRdb to the mid-2010s). Describing the broader study: In model experiments, template switching captured roughly one uniquely barcoded TCR beta cDNA molecule for every two T cells. The study measured age-related changes in TCR beta repertoire diversity using deep sequencing normalized with unique cDNA molecular identifiers. Donors were grouped into four age groups: young (average 16 years), middle-aged (39), aged (around 60) and long-lived (approximately 81). Donors of different ages were randomly distributed across sequencing lanes to avoid experimental bias. Using the same blood draw, the study looked at two additional independent replicas of 1 million unique cDNA reads for two donors, one aged 18 to 30 and the other aged 80 or older.

About this clonotype itself: The target of this receptor is not known. Nothing much larger sits one base from this clone, and base qualities are not available.

The paper as a whole reports these results and caveats: Because profiling used bulk unsorted PBMCs, naive and antigen-experienced compartments could not be compared conclusively. As age increased, observed TCR beta diversity per million T cells dropped in a roughly linear way, and a significant reduction was already evident by age 40. Compared with the aged group, more naive CD4+ T cells, fewer expanded clones and increased TCR diversity were shown by the long-lived group, suggesting age selection. Estimates of total diversity based on one million sequenced T cells were considered lower bounds and underestimates. Observed TCR beta diversity correlated strongly with the percentage of naive T cells measured by flow cytometry. Because the CMV infection status of the donors was unknown, age-related changes in expanded clonotypes may potentially have been confounded.

The library was prepared using 5' RACE. These reads were obtained on an Illumina HiSeq 2500. A second roughly 6 to 11 cycle PCR used a sample-barcoded 5' primer and a J-beta primer mix. A unique molecular identifier was introduced onto each TCR beta cDNA molecule by a template-switch 5' adaptor carrying 12 random nucleotides. Each sample yielded at least 3 million CDR3-containing paired-end reads. First-strand cDNA was synthesized from all RNA with the Mint cDNA synthesis kit, primed by a TRBC-specific oligonucleotide. Following uracil-DNA glycosylase treatment, a first 18-cycle PCR with universal primers M1SS and BC2_uni_R was performed on all cDNA. The original methods were these. For normalization, 1 million high-quality reads, each with a distinct molecular identifier, were randomly selected from each sample. Instead of being binned into consensus sequences, reads that shared molecular identifiers were thrown out. MiTCR, set to a Q25 quality threshold and the strictest error-elimination algorithm, was used for CDR3 identification, clonotype clustering and error correction. A nonparametric unseen species model with Euler transformation was used to estimate lower-bound total TCR beta diversity. TCRdb's own reprocessing of the public reads used fastp at Q25 and MiXCR and kept productive beta chains. Each record represents a unique CDR3 protein, reported with the most common genes and DNA among its rows. The V and J calls and clone size are TCRdb's, not the authors'. The sample table lists nearly 800,000 distinct CDR3 sequences, roughly three fifths of them with a count of one. Around a quarter of the sample is in the top ten clones.

Systemically healthy Caucasian individuals from Russia, around 39 in total and aged about 6 to 95 years, were included as donors. Each donor gave roughly 9 milliliters of peripheral blood, drawn into EDTA-treated Vacutainer tubes. Ficoll-Paque density-gradient centrifugation was used to isolate PBMCs, with at least 7 million per sample. Trizol reagent was used to extract total RNA from PBMCs, with at least 6 micrograms per sample. For every donor, flow cytometry on a PBMC aliquot measured the percentage of naive CD45RAhigh/CD27high T cells. The CDR3 runs 15 residues from the cysteine to the phenylalanine. Here the CDR3 DNA is all that survives: 45 bases in frame from base 1. V ends up 3 bases short and J 3 bases short, with an unmatched junction base count of 10. CDR1 and CDR2 are read off the germline V gene (reference sequence) as DFQATT and SNEGSKA.

This TCR was sampled from a man aged 35 to 55 in good health. Input material: blood. The rearranged segments are TRBV20-1 and TRBJ2-7; TRBD1 aligns with 8 central bases. The DNA is TGCAGTGCTAGGAAGATAGGACAGGGCAGCTACGAGCAGTACTTC. Its protein reads: CSARKIGQGSYEQYF.